These T cell receptor beta chains were read from a single sample in a study of cytomegalovirus exposure and HLA in healthy donors. Measured with immunoSEQ multiplex PCR; TCRdb has only the in-frame clones, and not every one. The top ten clones hold 4.9% of a sample with some 100,000 clones, more than 75% of them seen once. Sequenced sample: PBMCs. Receptors were obtained from a man aged 18 to 29 in good health and CMV-seronegative. Each CDR3 is given with its conserved first and last residue. D genes are given only for firm matches. Clone size is shown for a subset of rows, as once, few, many or a class of expanded clone.

D	V	length	J	size	CDR3	DNA
-	TRBV18	16	TRBJ2-7	-	CASSPPIAGSSYEQYF	TGTGCCAGCTCACCACCGATCGCAGGCAGCTCCTACGAGCAGTACTTC
TRBD1	TRBV6-5	14	TRBJ2-2	-	CASSYSTGPGELFF	TGTGCCAGCAGTTACTCGACAGGGCCCGGGGAGCTGTTTTTT
TRBD1	TRBV5-6	14	TRBJ1-2	few	CASSLANRGSGYTF	TGTGCCAGCAGCTTGGCCAACAGGGGAAGTGGCTACACCTTC
TRBD1	TRBV19	15	TRBJ1-5	few	CASSIGTASNQPQHF	TGTGCCAGTAGTATTGGGACAGCGAGCAATCAGCCCCAGCATTTT
-	TRBV2	19	TRBJ1-5	-	CASSSGLGTGVEWGQPQHF	TGTGCCAGCAGCTCGGGGTTAGGGACGGGGGTAGAGTGGGGCCAGCCCCAGCATTTT
-	TRBV27	19	TRBJ2-1	-	CASSLSPGRGAGPYNEQFF	TGTGCCAGCAGTTTATCGCCCGGACGGGGGGCGGGGCCCTACAATGAGCAGTTCTTC
-	TRBV4-2	17	TRBJ2-3	once	CASSAQGGGGGTDTQYF	TGTGCCAGCAGCGCCCAGGGAGGCGGGGGCGGCACAGATACGCAGTATTTT
TRBD1	TRBV9	15	TRBJ1-4	-	CASSARDRGGEKLFF	TGTGCCAGCAGCGCTAGGGACAGGGGAGGTGAAAAACTGTTTTTT
TRBD1	TRBV27	13	TRBJ1-2	-	CATQRTGVVGYTF	TGTGCCACCCAAAGGACAGGGGTCGTCGGCTACACCTTC
TRBD1	TRBV6-1	17	TRBJ2-5	once	CASSEASQGRIGETQYF	TGTGCCAGCAGTGAAGCGTCACAGGGGCGCATAGGAGAGACCCAGTACTTC
TRBD1	TRBV5-1	14	TRBJ2-1	-	CASSLGSGGNEQFF	TGCGCCAGCAGCTTGGGTTCAGGGGGCAATGAGCAGTTCTTC
-	TRBV19	14	TRBJ1-6	-	CASSIGQGSSPLHF	TGTGCCAGTAGTATAGGCCAGGGTTCATCACCCCTCCACTTT
-	TRBV6-5	15	TRBJ1-1	-	CASIPDLWRDTEAFF	TGTGCCAGCATCCCCGACCTCTGGAGGGACACTGAAGCTTTCTTT
TRBD2	TRBV13	14	TRBJ2-3	-	CASSLGLEPDTQYF	TGTGCCAGCAGCTTGGGACTAGAACCAGATACGCAGTATTTT
-	TRBV9	18	TRBJ1-2	-	CASSVAQTHRDSDYGYTF	TGTGCCAGCAGCGTAGCCCAGACACACAGGGATTCAGACTATGGCTACACCTTC
-	TRBV7-2	15	TRBJ1-5	-	CASSLAGHINQPQHF	TGTGCCAGCAGCTTAGCCGGACACATTAATCAGCCCCAGCATTTT
-	TRBV7-9	14	TRBJ2-3	-	CASSLDTLTDTQYF	TGTGCCAGCAGCTTAGACACGTTAACAGATACGCAGTATTTT
TRBD2	TRBV15	16	TRBJ2-7	-	CATSRERLAGGLEQYF	TGTGCCACCAGCAGGGAACGACTAGCGGGAGGGCTCGAGCAGTACTTC
-	TRBV6-5	15	TRBJ1-1	-	CASSYERYMNTEAFF	TGTGCCAGCAGTTACGAGCGGTACATGAACACTGAAGCTTTCTTT
TRBD1	TRBV6-1	15	TRBJ1-1	-	CASSAIDRGGTEAFF	TGTGCCAGCAGCGCTATCGACAGGGGAGGTACTGAAGCTTTCTTT
-	TRBV6-6	11	TRBJ1-1	-	CAGRQNTEAFF	TGTGCCGGCAGACAGAACACTGAAGCTTTCTTT
TRBD1	TRBV30	12	TRBJ2-5	-	CAWSDTPGTGYF	TGTGCCTGGAGTGATACTCCCGGGACAGGATACTTC
-	TRBV10-2	14	TRBJ2-7	many	CASSDATRLYEQYF	TGCGCCAGCAGTGATGCGACTAGGCTTTACGAGCAGTACTTC
TRBD1	TRBV7-6	13	TRBJ2-3	-	CASSATGLDTQYF	TGTGCCAGCAGCGCGACAGGGTTAGATACGCAGTATTTT
-	TRBV5-5	15	TRBJ2-7	-	CASSNLRGQAGEQYF	TGTGCCAGCAGCAACCTTCGGGGGCAAGCGGGGGAGCAGTACTTC
TRBD2	TRBV19	17	TRBJ2-5	-	CASSTPGMGGTQETQYF	TGTGCCAGTAGTACCCCGGGCATGGGGGGGACCCAAGAGACCCAGTACTTC
TRBD1	TRBV6-5	14	TRBJ1-5	-	CASSQSTGDQPQHF	TGTGCCAGCAGTCAATCGACAGGGGATCAGCCCCAGCATTTT
-	TRBV4-1	15	TRBJ1-1	-	CASSDRDSRGTEAFF	TGCGCCAGCAGCGATCGGGACTCACGGGGCACTGAAGCTTTCTTT
-	TRBV28	12	TRBJ1-2	few	CASSPGGNGYTF	TGTGCCAGCAGTCCGGGGGGAAATGGCTACACCTTC
TRBD2	TRBV19	15	TRBJ2-7	-	CASSIAGTTSYEQYF	TGTGCCAGTAGTATTGCCGGGACTACTTCCTACGAGCAGTACTTC
-	TRBV15	14	TRBJ1-6	once	CATSRFSLNSPLHF	TGTGCCACCAGCAGATTTAGTTTGAATTCACCCCTCCACTTT
-	TRBV6-5	13	TRBJ1-1	few	CASSLQENTEAFF	TGTGCCAGCAGTCTACAGGAGAACACTGAAGCTTTCTTT
-	TRBV5-8	15	TRBJ1-6	-	CASSLVGARNSPLHF	TGTGCCAGCAGCTTGGTTGGGGCTCGGAATTCACCCCTCCACTTT
TRBD2	TRBV4-1	16	TRBJ2-1	-	CASSRPGLAGGNEQFF	TGCGCCAGCAGCCGTCCGGGACTAGCGGGGGGCAATGAGCAGTTCTTC
-	TRBV5-1	14	TRBJ2-3	-	CASSSDRRADTQYF	TGCGCCAGCAGCTCGGACAGAAGGGCAGATACGCAGTATTTT
TRBD2	TRBV25-1	16	TRBJ2-3	-	CASSEWRGGSTDTQYF	TGTGCCAGCAGTGAATGGCGGGGGGGTAGCACAGATACGCAGTATTTT